This TCR beta chain originates from a study of CD8 T cells in Susac syndrome. RNA was extracted with the RNeasy kit, and a quantity of roughly 0.45 to 1 ug was reverse transcribed using random hexamers. immunoSEQ multiplex PCR amplified TCR beta CDR3 across 54 Vbeta, 13 Jbeta. TCRdb re-called the immunoSEQ multiplex PCR reads with MiXCR, one entry per CDR3 protein. The sample yields around 160,000 distinct CDR3 sequences, over 85% seen once. The V gene lost 5 bases and the J gene lost 3 bases, with 13 bases spanning the gap. The CDR3 has 15 amino acids. Germline V gene lookup returns CDR1 LNHDA and CDR2 SQIVND (reference sequence). This clonotype was observed a single time. The study sequenced TCR beta in blood CD8+ and CD4+ T cells.

The chain recombines TRBV19 with TRBJ2-2, with D unclear. The sequenced material came from CD4+ T cells from PBMCs. The clonotype was recovered from a human donor in good health. This CDR3 reads CASSARSVDTGELFF. The CDR3 DNA reads TGTGCCAGTAGTGCCCGGTCGGTGGACACCGGGGAGCTGTTTTTT.